This T cell receptor beta chain was found in a study of cytomegalovirus exposure and HLA in healthy donors. Turning to the study itself: Unique TCRs from HLA-typed donors, 65 million to 85 million of them, were held in an early data release. Study-level findings and limits: Using a false discovery rate of 0.05, a later analysis showed that 16,000 or so TCR beta sequences were associated with HLA alleles. Later analysis identified several of the most significant clusters that appeared linked to common viral pathogens. A later analysis found most CMV-associated TCR beta chains apparently HLA-restricted.

With 60 Vbeta and 13 Jbeta primers, the PCR was carried out. Repertoires were generated with immunoSEQ multiplex PCR, while TCRdb's copy carries only in-frame clones and drops some. The repertoire holds some 200,000 clones, with about two thirds as singletons. This CDR3 comprises 19 residues. Deletions cut 1 base from V and 2 bases from J, with 23 bases between. Germline CDR1 reads SEHNR; CDR2 reads FQNEAQ (reference sequence). A note on this clone: Antigen specificity is unknown.

The rearrangement links TRBV7-9 to TRBJ2-5, with TRBD2 as a possible D gene (6 bases). This sequence originates from a man aged 40-49 years in good health and CMV-seropositive. Sequenced material: PBMCs. In DNA form, the CDR3 reads TGTGCCAGCAGCTTAGGTATCTCCTGGGAGGAGGTTTGGCAAGAGACCCAGTACTTC. This encodes CASSLGISWEEVWQETQYF.